This TCR beta chain was observed in a study of shared clonotypes between healthy human individuals. Deep was the level used in running the assay. Profiled with immunoSEQ multiplex PCR; TCRdb holds only in-frame clones, not every one. The sample has 2,500,000 or so clones, roughly 92% seen once. Study results and caveats: The study generally estimated greater richness for naive than memory subsets. In contrast to clonotypes shared by all four donors, non-shared clonotypes had lower generation probabilities.

Caucasian adults residing in Nashville, Tennessee made up all the donors. Concerning this clone itself: Its specificity is not known.

CDR3 length equals 15 residues. CDR1 is KGHSH and CDR2 is LQKENI in the germline V gene. The V segment lost 5 bases and the J segment 0 bases; nucleotides outside the gene matches: 6. The sequencing input was naive CD4+ T cells sorted from blood. The subset was: CD45RA+ positively selected. The sequence was collected from a man aged 18 to 30 in good health. The chain employs TRBV18 and TRBJ1-2; 7 bases are a match to TRBD1. For the CDR3, the DNA is TGTGCCAGCTCAGCCGGGACAGAGGCTAACTATGGCTACACCTTC. This encodes CASSAGTEANYGYTF.